A selection of T cell receptor beta chains follows, all from one sample in a study of T cell repertoires in cytomegalovirus infection. One entry per CDR3 protein results from TCRdb running MiXCR on the reads. This sample has about 280,000 distinct CDR3 sequences, with under 25% found just once. Their specific antigens are unknown. The specimen comprised cultured PBMCs, sampled from culture after CMV antigen stimulation. These receptors came from a human donor in good health (CMV status not recorded). Some clones in this sample may be carry-over from other donors' samples. CDR3s include the opening cysteine and the closing phenylalanine or tryptophan. A D gene is named only where the DNA matches it firmly. Rows give clone size only sometimes, using once, few, many, or a class for an expanded clone.

cdr3_aa: CASSQDSTRGEQFF; cdr3_nt: TGTGCCAGCAGCCAAGATTCTACCCGTGGAGAGCAGTTCTTC; d_call: .; j_call: TRBJ2-1; v_call: TRBV3-1; clone_size: .
cdr3_aa: CASSPASTNEKLFF; cdr3_nt: TGTGCCAGCTCACCGGCTTCGACTAATGAAAAACTGTTTTTT; d_call: .; j_call: TRBJ1-4; v_call: TRBV18; clone_size: .
cdr3_aa: CASSVVVSHGYTF; cdr3_nt: TGTGCCAGCAGCGTAGTGGTATCTCATGGCTACACCTTC; d_call: .; j_call: TRBJ1-2; v_call: TRBV9; clone_size: .
cdr3_aa: CASSRGGVETQYF; cdr3_nt: TGTGCCAGCAGCCGGGGGGGAGTGGAGACCCAGTACTTC; d_call: TRBD2; j_call: TRBJ2-5; v_call: TRBV7-9; clone_size: few
cdr3_aa: CASSLFLLGWNQPQHF; cdr3_nt: TGTGCCAGCAGTTTATTTCTGCTAGGGTGGAATCAGCCCCAGCATTTT; d_call: .; j_call: TRBJ1-5; v_call: TRBV28; clone_size: .
cdr3_aa: CASSPFGGSYNEQFF; cdr3_nt: TGTGCCAGCAGCCCGTTTGGCGGCTCCTACAATGAGCAGTTCTTC; d_call: .; j_call: TRBJ2-1; v_call: TRBV3-1; clone_size: few
cdr3_aa: CASSQGPGPYTEAFF; cdr3_nt: TGTGCCAGCAGCCAAGGACCGGGGCCGTACACTGAAGCTTTCTTT; d_call: .; j_call: TRBJ1-1; v_call: TRBV3-1; clone_size: .
cdr3_aa: CASSRGTSEVEKLFF; cdr3_nt: TGCGCCAGCAGCCGAGGGACGTCCGAGGTAGAAAAACTGTTTTTT; d_call: .; j_call: TRBJ1-4; v_call: TRBV5-1; clone_size: few
cdr3_aa: CASSLGTVRSYNSPLHF; cdr3_nt: TGTGCCAGCAGCTTAGGGACAGTCCGCTCCTATAATTCACCCCTCCACTTT; d_call: .; j_call: TRBJ1-6; v_call: TRBV7-2; clone_size: many
cdr3_aa: CASSFPGRSSYGYTF; cdr3_nt: TGTGCCAGCAGCTTCCCCGGCCGGTCTTCCTATGGCTACACCTTC; d_call: .; j_call: TRBJ1-2; v_call: TRBV11-2; clone_size: few
cdr3_aa: CASSLGPRGRDGYTF; cdr3_nt: TGTGCCAGCAGCTTAGGTCCCAGGGGGCGTGATGGCTACACCTTC; d_call: TRBD1; j_call: TRBJ1-2; v_call: TRBV7-6; clone_size: .
cdr3_aa: CATSPGQPFTDTQYF; cdr3_nt: TGTGCCACCAGCCCGGGACAGCCGTTCACAGATACGCAGTATTTT; d_call: TRBD1; j_call: TRBJ2-3; v_call: TRBV24-1; clone_size: .
cdr3_aa: CASSPVGVAGVEQFF; cdr3_nt: TGTGCCAGCAGCCCTGTAGGGGTAGCGGGAGTCGAGCAGTTCTTC; d_call: TRBD2; j_call: TRBJ2-1; v_call: TRBV9; clone_size: .
cdr3_aa: CASSSRGLGADTQYF; cdr3_nt: TGTGCCAGCAGCTCCCGGGGCCTGGGCGCAGATACGCAGTATTTT; d_call: .; j_call: TRBJ2-3; v_call: TRBV7-8; clone_size: many
cdr3_aa: CASSFSVNTEAFF; cdr3_nt: TGTGCCAGCAGTTTTTCTGTGAACACTGAAGCTTTCTTT; d_call: .; j_call: TRBJ1-1; v_call: TRBV6-5; clone_size: many
cdr3_aa: CASSFSKGDTQYF; cdr3_nt: TGTGCCAGCAGCTTCTCCAAAGGCGATACGCAGTATTTT; d_call: .; j_call: TRBJ2-3; v_call: TRBV7-2; clone_size: many
cdr3_aa: CASSPGTSSGPPLKQYF; cdr3_nt: TGTGCCAGCAGCCCCGGAACTAGCTCGGGGCCCCCGTTAAAGCAGTACTTC; d_call: .; j_call: TRBJ2-7; v_call: TRBV5-4; clone_size: .
cdr3_aa: CASSPIPGQLPGNTIYF; cdr3_nt: TGTGCCAGCAGCCCAATCCCAGGACAGCTCCCCGGAAACACCATATATTTT; d_call: .; j_call: TRBJ1-3; v_call: TRBV7-9; clone_size: many
cdr3_aa: CASSQDRDVNTEAFF; cdr3_nt: TGTGCCAGCAGCCAAGACCGTGACGTGAACACTGAAGCTTTCTTT; d_call: .; j_call: TRBJ1-1; v_call: TRBV4-2; clone_size: .
cdr3_aa: CASSSPGQNNEQFF; cdr3_nt: TGTGCCAGCAGCTCGCCCGGCCAAAACAATGAGCAGTTCTTC; d_call: .; j_call: TRBJ2-1; v_call: TRBV7-2; clone_size: many
cdr3_aa: CASSPNAGSDTQYF; cdr3_nt: TGTGCCAGCAGCCCCAACGCGGGTTCAGATACGCAGTATTTT; d_call: .; j_call: TRBJ2-3; v_call: TRBV7-2; clone_size: many
cdr3_aa: CASTPPVGRTGEQFF; cdr3_nt: TGTGCCAGTACTCCTCCGGTCGGGAGGACAGGTGAGCAGTTCTTC; d_call: .; j_call: TRBJ2-1; v_call: TRBV19; clone_size: few
cdr3_aa: CASSYSGGVNEKLFF; cdr3_nt: TGTGCCAGCAGTTACTCTGGGGGGGTGAATGAAAAACTGTTTTTT; d_call: .; j_call: TRBJ1-4; v_call: TRBV6-5; clone_size: few
cdr3_aa: CSVEVAWVAANEQFF; cdr3_nt: TGCAGCGTTGAAGTGGCTTGGGTAGCCGCGAATGAGCAGTTCTTC; d_call: .; j_call: TRBJ2-1; v_call: TRBV29-1; clone_size: .
cdr3_aa: CASSLLGLAGYEQYF; cdr3_nt: TGTGCCAGCAGCTTATTGGGCCTAGCGGGATACGAGCAGTACTTC; d_call: TRBD2; j_call: TRBJ2-7; v_call: TRBV7-2; clone_size: many
cdr3_aa: CASSLEGEAATNEKLFF; cdr3_nt: TGTGCCAGCAGCTTGGAGGGGGAGGCAGCAACTAATGAAAAACTGTTTTTT; d_call: .; j_call: TRBJ1-4; v_call: TRBV11-2; clone_size: few